Listed below are T cell receptor beta chains from one sample, sequenced in a study of identifying expanded T cells in peripheral blood. Measured with immunoSEQ multiplex PCR; TCRdb has only the in-frame clones, and not every one. The sample has under 95,000 clones, around 91% seen once. Material for sequencing was blood. The receptor source for this set is a person between 18 and 69 years old in good health. Each CDR3 is given with its conserved first and last residue. The D gene is left open where the match is weak. Expanded clones are given a class, and other clones once, few, many or no size at all.

cdr3_nt cdr3_aa d_call clone_size j_call v_call
TGTGCCACCAGCAGCATACGAGAAACTGAAGCTTTCTTT CATSSIRETEAFF . once TRBJ1-1 TRBV15
TGTGCCACCAGCGACGGGACGCGATGGGGGATAGTAGAAGGCTATGGCTACACCTTC CATSDGTRWGIVEGYGYTF . . TRBJ1-2 TRBV15
TGTGCCAGCAGCTCCCTCGTGGGGCCAGGGGAGCTGTTTTTT CASSSLVGPGELFF . . TRBJ2-2 TRBV5-4
TGTGCCAGCAGCTGGGACAGGGAATCCCAAGAGACCCAGTACTTC CASSWDRESQETQYF TRBD1 . TRBJ2-5 TRBV7-2
TGCGCCAGCAGCCAAGGACAGGACGCCTCCTACGAGCAGTACTTC CASSQGQDASYEQYF . . TRBJ2-7 TRBV4-3
TGTGCCAGCAGTTCCCCAGTTACAGGGCTGTTCAATCAGCCCCAGCATTTT CASSSPVTGLFNQPQHF . . TRBJ1-5 TRBV28
TGTGCCACCAGCAGGCGACAGGACTACAATGAGCAGTTCTTC CATSRRQDYNEQFF . . TRBJ2-1 TRBV15
TGTGCCAGCACCGTTTCCTTCTACAATGAGCAGTTCTTC CASTVSFYNEQFF . . TRBJ2-1 TRBV6-1
TGTGCCAGCAGCTTAGCGAAAGCGGGAGGTGGGTACAATGAGCAGTTCTTC CASSLAKAGGGYNEQFF TRBD2 once TRBJ2-1 TRBV7-2
TGCAGCGTTGAAAGGACTACCAACAATGAGCAGTTCTTC CSVERTTNNEQFF . once TRBJ2-1 TRBV29-1
TGTGCCAGCAGTTTTGGACGGGTGCAGTTCTTC CASSFGRVQFF . . TRBJ2-1 TRBV28
TGTGCCAGCTCTCGGAGGGGGACAGGTAACCCGGAGCAGTACTTC CASSRRGTGNPEQYF TRBD1 . TRBJ2-7 TRBV7-2
TGTGCCAGCAGTTTCTTGGGGGGTGGCGGGGAGACCCAGTACTTC CASSFLGGGGETQYF . . TRBJ2-5 TRBV28
TGCGCCAGCAGCTTTATGGGCTTAGTAGGGAACACTGAAGCTTTCTTT CASSFMGLVGNTEAFF . . TRBJ1-1 TRBV5-1
TGTGCCAGCAGTAGGGCGAACTATGGCTACACCTTC CASSRANYGYTF . once TRBJ1-2 TRBV6-5
TGTGCCAGTCAGGACAGTGCAACTAATGAAAAACTGTTTTTT CASQDSATNEKLFF . . TRBJ1-4 TRBV6-5
TGTGCCAGCAGCAAAGGGCCAGGCGAAAACGTCCCCTACGAGCAGTACTTC CASSKGPGENVPYEQYF . . TRBJ2-7 TRBV21-1
TGTGCCAGCAGCCAAGGACAGGGGGCTAAGACCCAGTACTTC CASSQGQGAKTQYF TRBD1 . TRBJ2-5 TRBV7-6
TGTGCCAGCAAATCAGGTCGGGCGGGAGAGAGCAATGAGCAGTTCTTC CASKSGRAGESNEQFF TRBD2 . TRBJ2-1 TRBV5-4
TGCGCCAGCAGCTTGGCCGTGGGGGCTGAAGCTTTCTTT CASSLAVGAEAFF . once TRBJ1-1 TRBV5-1
TGTGCCAGCAGCTCCGGGACAGGGGGCTGGCTAGCGGGCACCGGGGAGCTGTTTTTT CASSSGTGGWLAGTGELFF TRBD1 . TRBJ2-2 TRBV7-6
TGCGCCAGCAGCCAAACTCGGACCCCTGAGTTGGACGAGCAGTACTTC CASSQTRTPELDEQYF . . TRBJ2-7 TRBV5-1
TGTGCCAGCAGATCCAGGGGGAATGAAGGCTACACCTTC CASRSRGNEGYTF TRBD1 few TRBJ1-2 TRBV28
TGTGCCAGCAGTTCCCGGGAAAGCAATCAGCCCCAGCATTTT CASSSRESNQPQHF . . TRBJ1-5 TRBV28
TGTGCCAGCAGTGAATTCGGACAGGGGTGGAACACCGGGGAGCTGTTTTTT CASSEFGQGWNTGELFF TRBD1 . TRBJ2-2 TRBV2
TGCGCCAGCAACCGGGGGGGAAGCACAGATACGCAGTATTTT CASNRGGSTDTQYF TRBD2 . TRBJ2-3 TRBV4-1
TGCAGCGCGAAGGACGGAGGTAATGAAAAACTGTTTTTT CSAKDGGNEKLFF . . TRBJ1-4 TRBV29-1
TGTGCCAGCAGTGAATACAGGTCGAACACCGGGGAGCTGTTTTTT CASSEYRSNTGELFF . . TRBJ2-2 TRBV6-1
TGTGCCAGCAGTTTTTGGGCCCAGGGATATGGCTACACCTTC CASSFWAQGYGYTF . . TRBJ1-2 TRBV28
TGTGCCGGCCAGAAGAATGAAGCCTACGAGCAGTACTTC CAGQKNEAYEQYF . few TRBJ2-7 TRBV2
TGCGCCAGCAGCTTGGGGGGCATCAGTCCCCTCTCTGGAAACACCATATATTTT CASSLGGISPLSGNTIYF . . TRBJ1-3 TRBV5-1
TGTGCCAGCAGCCCCTCAGCGGGGGGGAACACAGATACGCAGTATTTT CASSPSAGGNTDTQYF TRBD2 . TRBJ2-3 TRBV7-8
TGTGCCAGCAGCTGGGACAGGGAGGACACCATATATTTT CASSWDREDTIYF TRBD1 . TRBJ1-3 TRBV5-4
TGTGCCAGCAGCCCCCGGGGGGGGGCTGGAACCTACGAGCAGTACTTC CASSPRGGAGTYEQYF TRBD2 . TRBJ2-7 TRBV7-8
TGTGCCAGCAGCGTAGTGGCTAGCGGATTCTACGAGCAGTACTTC CASSVVASGFYEQYF TRBD2 . TRBJ2-7 TRBV9
TGTGCCAGCAGTGAAGCGCTCCCTCAGGCAGGCTATGGCTACACCTTC CASSEALPQAGYGYTF . . TRBJ1-2 TRBV6-1
TGTGCCAGTAGTACGACGGGGGGATCCGAGCAGTACTTC CASSTTGGSEQYF TRBD2 . TRBJ2-7 TRBV19